This entry lists 31 T cell receptor beta chains sequenced from one sample in a study of cytomegalovirus exposure and HLA in healthy donors. Researchers ran the PCR with 60 Vbeta and 13 Jbeta primers. Using immunoSEQ multiplex PCR, the repertoire was profiled, and TCRdb retains in-frame clones only, with some absent. The sample lists around 190,000 clones, around 81% occurring once. The sequencing sample was made of PBMCs. These receptors all stem from a young man in good health and CMV-seronegative.

A single count supports this clone. The rearrangement links TRBV6-1 to TRBJ1-5; possible D gene TRBD1, 6 bases. This CDR3 comprises 14 residues. Trimming shortened V by 3 bases and J by 5 bases, and 11 bases separated the two germline ends. CDR1 is MNHNS and CDR2 is SASEGT in the germline V gene. Here the CDR3 reads CASSEVRGHQPQHF. CDR3 sequence (DNA): TGTGCCAGCAGTGAGGTCAGGGGCCATCAGCCCCAGCATTTT.

This clone has only a few counts. This chain uses TRBV11-2 with TRBJ2-7, with D unclear. The CDR3 contains 14 residues. The germline V gene has CDR1 SGHAT and CDR2 FQNNGV. V was cut by 0 bases and J by 0 bases, with 6 bases left in between. The CDR3 spells CASSLDRISYEQYF. The CDR3 DNA reads as TGTGCCAGCAGCTTAGACAGGATCTCCTACGAGCAGTACTTC.

The chain uses TRBV7-2 and TRBJ2-5; tentative D call: TRBD2 (6 bases). CDR1 is SGHTA and CDR2 is FQGNSA in the germline V gene. There are 14 residues in the CDR3. Trimming removed 1 base at V and 5 bases at J, with 11 bases between. CDR3 sequence: CASSLDRELETQYF. DNA of the CDR3: TGTGCCAGCAGCTTAGACCGGGAGTTGGAGACCCAGTACTTC.

The V call is TRBV29-1, the J call TRBJ2-1, with 7 bases fitting TRBD2. CDR1 and CDR2 (germline): SQVTM, ANQGSEA. This CDR3 is built from 15 residues. The CDR3 sequence is CDCLAEFSSYNEQFF. In DNA, the CDR3 is TGCGATTGCCTAGCGGAGTTTAGCTCCTACAATGAGCAGTTCTTC.

This chain connects TRBV6-5 to TRBJ1-5; TRBD1 might be the D (5 bases). V lost 4 bases to trimming and J lost 6 bases, with 10 bases between them. CDR3 length: 13 amino acids. Germline V gene lookup returns CDR1 MNHEY and CDR2 SVGAGI. The CDR3 DNA is TGTGCCAGCAGTTGGGGGGTTCGTCAGCCCCAGCATTTT. Its translation: CASSWGVRQPQHF.

This sequence joins TRBV5-1 and TRBJ2-1; TRBD2 matches at 7 bases. The trim removed 1 base at V and 8 bases at J, leaving 9 bases unmatched. CDR3 size: 15 residues. The germline CDR1 and CDR2 sequences are SGHRS and YFSETQ. CDR3 coding DNA: TGCGCCAGCAGCTTGTATGCTAGCGGAAAGTATGAGCAGTTCTTC. It specifies CASSLYASGKYEQFF. Full variable domain (outside the CDR3, taken from reference TRBV5-1 and TRBJ2-1): KAGVTQTPRYLIKTRGQQVTLSCSPISGHRSVSWYQQTPGQGLQFLFEYFSETQRNKGNFPGRFSGRQFSNSRSEMNVSTLELGDSALYLCASSLYASGKYEQFFGPGTRLTVL.

The chain employs TRBV28 and TRBJ2-7, with unresolved D. The CDR3 has 14 amino acids. CDR1 MDHEN and CDR2 SYDVKM come from the germline V gene. Trimming removed 4 bases at V and 5 bases at J, with 15 bases between. The DNA for the CDR3 is TGTGCCAGCAGTTCCTTCACTGACAAGGACGAGCAGTACTTC. Protein product: CASSSFTDKDEQYF. The full variable domain, rest sourced from reference TRBV28 and TRBJ2-7, is DVKVTQSSRYLVKRTGEKVFLECVQDMDHENMFWYRQDPGLGLRLIYFSYDVKMKEKGDIPEGYSVSREKKERFSLILESASTNQTSMYLCASSSFTDKDEQYFGPGTRLTVT.

This chain connects TRBV6-6 to TRBJ2-7; possibly TRBD1 for D (6 bases). The germline V gene encodes CDR1 MNHNY and CDR2 SVGAGI (reference sequence). V shed 6 bases and J shed 0 bases, with 12 bases lying between them. The CDR3 consists of 14 residues. This CDR3 is CASSPTGSSYEQYF. The DNA for the CDR3 is TGTGCCAGCAGCCCTACAGGGTCCTCCTACGAGCAGTACTTC.

The chain employs TRBV19 and TRBJ2-7; 7 bases agree with TRBD1. Germline CDR1 is LNHDA and CDR2 is SQIVND (reference sequence). The J segment lost 7 bases and the V segment lost 5 bases, leaving 17 bases of the junction unmatched. The CDR3 sequence is 16 residues long. CDR3 loop: CASSPLKGGGLGEQYF. As DNA, the CDR3 is TGTGCCAGTAGTCCTCTGAAAGGGGGCGGGCTCGGGGAGCAGTACTTC.

The rearrangement links TRBV11-2 to TRBJ2-5; 8 nucleotides agree with TRBD2. CDR1 and CDR2 (germline): SGHAT, FQNNGV. V shed 1 base, J shed 5 bases, and the junction held 6 bases outside the gene matches. There are 15 residues in the CDR3. CDR3 protein: CASSLVTGGPETQYF. The CDR3 region has the DNA TGTGCCAGCAGCTTAGTAACGGGAGGGCCGGAGACCCAGTACTTC. The full variable domain, in which reference TRBV11-2 and TRBJ2-5 provide the parts outside the CDR3, is EAGVAQSPRYKIIEKRQSVAFWCNPISGHATLYWYQQILGQGPKLLIQFQNNGVVDDSQLPKDRFSAERLKGVDSTLKIQPAKLEDSAVYLCASSLVTGGPETQYFGPGTRLLVL.

The J gene is TRBJ2-3, the V gene TRBV20-1; D is unresolved. This CDR3 comprises 11 residues. CDR1 DFQATT and CDR2 SNEGSKA come from the germline V gene (reference sequence). The germline V and J ends were trimmed by 5 bases and 5 bases, with 8 bases remaining between them. This CDR3 is CSAAGVDTQYF. CDR3 sequence (DNA): TGCAGTGCTGCCGGTGTAGATACGCAGTATTTT.

The chain combines TRBV29-1 with TRBJ2-7, with D perhaps TRBD1 (5 bases). CDR1 is SQVTM, CDR2 ANQGSEA, per germline. The CDR3 contains 15 residues. Trimming stripped 1 base from V and 2 bases from J, with 15 bases between. CDR3 region: CSVEVEAGIPYEQYF. The CDR3, as DNA: TGCAGCGTTGAAGTCGAGGCAGGGATTCCCTACGAGCAGTACTTC.

The chain uses TRBV11-2 and TRBJ2-1; possible D gene TRBD1, 6 bases. The CDR3 spans 15 residues. Trimming cost V 2 bases and J 9 bases, with 17 bases left between them. Germline CDR1 reads SGHAT; CDR2 reads FQNNGV. The CDR3 nucleotides read TGTGCCAGCAGCTTACCCCAGACAGGAGTCGGTGAGCAGTTCTTC. This translates into CASSLPQTGVGEQFF.

The chain links TRBV16 to TRBJ2-1; the match to TRBD2 covers 10 bases. Looked up from germline, CDR1 is KGHSY and CDR2 is FQNENV. The CDR3 extends over 18 amino acids. V lost 2 bases to trimming and J lost 5 bases; unmatched junction nucleotides: 12. This chain's CDR3 is CASSQSLLLAGVHNEQFF. The DNA of the CDR3 is TGTGCCAGCAGCCAAAGCCTCCTCCTAGCGGGGGTTCACAATGAGCAGTTCTTC.

This chain joins TRBV29-1 and TRBJ2-3; 13 bases are a match to TRBD2. This CDR3 contains 14 residues. The trim removed 7 bases at V and 1 base at J, leaving 2 bases unmatched. CDR1 SQVTM and CDR2 ANQGSEA come from the germline V gene. CDR3 sequence reads: CSAGLAGGTDTQYF. CDR3 DNA: TGCAGCGCCGGACTAGCGGGGGGCACAGATACGCAGTATTTT.

This clone was observed once. The V call is TRBV5-1, the J call TRBJ2-1; TRBD2 matches 7 bases. After removal of 4 bases from V and 2 bases from J, the junction contained 6 bases not matched to a gene. CDR1 and CDR2 from the germline V gene are SGHRS and YFSETQ. This CDR3 region has 15 residues. The CDR3 protein is CASSLTSEAYNEQFF. As DNA, the CDR3 is TGCGCCAGCAGCCTAACTAGCGAGGCCTACAATGAGCAGTTCTTC.

The CDR3 here is CASSFGTGGAGGQPQHF. The CDR3 DNA is TGTGCCAGCAGCTTCGGGACAGGGGGCGCCGGGGGGCAGCCCCAGCATTTT. The J gene is TRBJ1-5, the V gene TRBV5-4; 12 bases map to TRBD1. CDR1 and CDR2 (germline): SGHNT, YYREEE (reference sequence). The J segment lost 7 bases and the V segment lost 2 bases, leaving 10 bases of the junction unmatched. CDR3 length equals 17 residues.

The V and J genes are TRBV7-8 and TRBJ2-5, with 7 bases identical to TRBD2. The CDR3 contains 13 residues. Germline V lookup: CDR1 SGHVS, CDR2 FQNEAQ. The V and J ends lost 7 bases and 4 bases, in that order; junction bases with no gene match: 6. CDR3 nucleotide sequence: TGTGCCAGCACCCTAGGGGAGGGAGAGACCCAGTACTTC. Its translation is CASTLGEGETQYF.

J is TRBJ2-1 and V is TRBV10-3; TRBD2 aligns across 8 bases. The CDR3 contains 13 residues. Trimming took 2 bases from V and 8 from J; bases not matched to a gene: 2. Germline values: CDR1 ENHRY, CDR2 SYGVKD. The CDR3 loop is CAISEGLAYEQFF. CDR3 nucleotide sequence: TGTGCCATCAGTGAGGGACTAGCTTATGAGCAGTTCTTC.

The genes are TRBV27 and TRBJ2-7, with a tentative D call TRBD2 (6 bases). The germline V gene has CDR1 MNHEY and CDR2 SMNVEV (reference sequence). Trimming shortened V by 4 bases and J by 6 bases, and 22 bases separated the two germline ends. The CDR3 length is 16 residues. The CDR3 is CASSWIFGTVSGEQYF. The CDR3 bases are TGTGCCAGCAGTTGGATCTTCGGGACTGTCTCGGGCGAGCAGTACTTC.

The CDR3 reads CSGRGRRTGELFF. CDR3 nucleotide sequence: TGCAGTGGCAGGGGGCGCCGGACCGGGGAGCTGTTTTTT. The chain employs TRBV29-1 and TRBJ2-2; 8 nucleotides align to TRBD1. The CDR3 spans 13 residues. Germline V gene data show CDR1 as SQVTM and CDR2 as ANQGSEA.

This chain joins TRBV4-3 and TRBJ2-7; 10 bases line up with TRBD2. This CDR3 is 17 amino acids long. Germline trimming cut 3 bases from V and 4 bases from J; bases unmatched to any gene: 12. Per germline, CDR1 LGHNA and CDR2 YSLEER. This chain's CDR3 is CASSHTLLAGNMYEQYF. The CDR3, as DNA: TGCGCCAGCAGCCACACCCTACTAGCGGGGAATATGTACGAGCAGTACTTC.

The chain uses TRBV5-1 and TRBJ2-1; 7 nucleotides align to TRBD2. Germline V lookup: CDR1 SGHRS, CDR2 YFSETQ. V gave up 4 bases and J gave up 4 bases; unmatched junction bases: 5. The CDR3 has 14 amino acids. CDR3 in amino acids: CASSNRDYYNEQFF. In DNA, the CDR3 is TGCGCCAGCAGCAACCGGGACTATTACAATGAGCAGTTCTTC.

The chain is built from TRBV11-2 and TRBJ2-3, with D perhaps matching TRBD1 (5 bases). The CDR3 covers 15 residues. Germline CDR1 and CDR2: SGHAT and FQNNGV. V shed 2 bases and J shed 0 bases, with 9 bases lying between them. CDR3 bases: TGTGCCAGCAGCTTAAATAGGGGAAGCACAGATACGCAGTATTTT. It yields the protein CASSLNRGSTDTQYF. Full variable domain (remainder filled in from reference TRBV11-2 and TRBJ2-3): EAGVAQSPRYKIIEKRQSVAFWCNPISGHATLYWYQQILGQGPKLLIQFQNNGVVDDSQLPKDRFSAERLKGVDSTLKIQPAKLEDSAVYLCASSLNRGSTDTQYFGPGTRLTVL.

The rearrangement links TRBV7-8 to TRBJ2-6; 11 bases align to TRBD1. The CDR3 is 18 residues long. The trim removed 1 base at V and 2 bases at J, leaving 4 bases unmatched. CDR1 is SGHVS, CDR2 FQNEAQ, per germline. The DNA for the CDR3 is TGTGCCAGCAGCTTAGGGACAGGGGGCTGGACTGGGGCCAACGTCCTGACTTTC. Its protein product is CASSLGTGGWTGANVLTF.

The chain is built from TRBV28 and TRBJ2-5, with D maybe TRBD2 (6 bases). CDR1 and CDR2 from the germline V gene are MDHEN and SYDVKM. V lost 4 bases to trimming and J lost 11 bases, with 20 bases between them. This CDR3 contains 14 residues. Here the CDR3 reads CASSSRTPREEQYF. In nucleotides, the CDR3 is TGTGCCAGCAGTTCCCGGACTCCAAGGGAGGAGCAGTACTTC.

The chain is built from TRBV6-1 and TRBJ1-2; D gene ambiguous. Trimming left V 6 bases short and J 8 bases short, with 13 bases between. The germline V gene has CDR1 MNHNS and CDR2 SASEGT. CDR3 length equals 12 residues. CDR3: CASSGNRWGYTF. The CDR3 nucleotides are TGTGCCAGCAGCGGGAACCGTTGGGGCTACACCTTC.

The rearrangement joins TRBV2 to TRBJ1-5, with a weak D call TRBD1 (5 bases). The ends were cut back, 4 bases at V and 2 bases at J, with 12 bases in the middle. This CDR3 is 15 amino acids long. The V gene's germline CDR1 is SNHLY and CDR2 FYNNEI. This CDR3 reads CASSGIQGGNQPQHF. CDR3 coding DNA: TGTGCCAGCAGTGGGATCCAGGGTGGCAATCAGCCCCAGCATTTT.

This chain links TRBV4-2 with TRBJ1-1; no firm D call. In germline, CDR1 is LGHNA, CDR2 YNFKEQ. V was trimmed by 4 bases and J by 5 bases, leaving 17 bases between them. This CDR3 contains 15 residues. CDR3 DNA: TGTGCCAGCAGCCCCCGTTTAGGGAGAGATACTGAAGCTTTCTTT. This translates into CASSPRLGRDTEAFF.

V gene TRBV7-2 combines with J gene TRBJ1-2, with 7 bases aligning to TRBD1. The CDR3 is 13 residues long. J was trimmed by 3 bases and V by 2 bases; bases with no gene match: 0. Germline lookup yields CDR1 SGHTA and CDR2 FQGNSA. The CDR3 protein is CASSLTGDYGYTF. CDR3 DNA sequence: TGTGCCAGCAGCTTAACAGGGGACTATGGCTACACCTTC.

The rearrangement uses TRBV5-1 and TRBJ1-5; tentatively, D is TRBD1 (6 bases). The CDR3 spans 15 residues. Germline V gives CDR1 SGHRS, CDR2 YFSETQ. V was shortened by 2 bases and J by 1 base, with 10 bases between the two germline ends. The CDR3 bases are TGCGCCAGCAGCTTACAGGGAGGGAGCAATCAGCCCCAGCATTTT. Residues: CASSLQGGSNQPQHF.